The rows below give T cell receptor beta chains drawn from one sample of a study of blood T cell repertoires in COVID-19. Method: immunoSEQ multiplex PCR; TCRdb's copy keeps in-frame clones and lacks some. This table has 140,000 or so clones, roughly 87% appearing once. The sequencing sample was made of peripheral blood. Every receptor here comes from a man aged 65 to 79 with acute or convalescent COVID-19. Both conserved end residues are part of each CDR3. A D gene is named only where the DNA matches it firmly. Clone size is shown for a subset of rows, as once, few, many or a class of expanded clone.

size | J | D | V | CDR3 | DNA
. | TRBJ2-7 | . | TRBV2 | CASRDTGYEQYF | TGTGCCAGCAGGGATACAGGTTACGAGCAGTACTTC
. | TRBJ1-2 | . | TRBV10-3 | CAISEKAEDYGYTF | TGTGCCATCAGTGAAAAGGCGGAGGACTATGGCTACACCTTC
. | TRBJ2-5 | TRBD1 | TRBV2 | CASSRQGLPSVQETQYF | TGTGCCAGCAGTAGACAGGGGCTACCTAGCGTTCAAGAGACCCAGTACTTC
. | TRBJ2-7 | TRBD2 | TRBV27 | CASSLSLAGTRHEQYF | TGTGCCAGCAGTTTATCTTTAGCGGGTACTAGACACGAGCAGTACTTC
. | TRBJ2-1 | . | TRBV5-1 | CASSSDSASRQFF | TGCGCCAGCAGCTCGGACAGCGCTAGTAGGCAGTTCTTC
. | TRBJ1-3 | . | TRBV7-8 | CASSLLSTGTGNTIYF | TGTGCCAGCAGCTTATTGTCCACAGGGACTGGAAACACCATATATTTT
. | TRBJ2-1 | TRBD2 | TRBV6-6 | CASSRRGTSGSENEQFF | TGTGCCAGCAGTCGAAGGGGGACTAGCGGGAGTGAGAATGAGCAGTTCTTC
few | TRBJ1-5 | . | TRBV2 | CASSAGLSNQPQHF | TGTGCCAGCAGCGCGGGGTTGAGCAATCAGCCCCAGCATTTT
. | TRBJ1-1 | TRBD1 | TRBV11-2 | CASRRDRVTEAFF | TGTGCCAGCCGCCGGGACAGGGTCACTGAAGCTTTCTTT
. | TRBJ2-5 | TRBD1 | TRBV5-4 | CASSLTTGAWETQYF | TGTGCCAGCAGCCTTACAACAGGGGCTTGGGAGACCCAGTACTTC
. | TRBJ2-2 | TRBD1 | TRBV4-1 | CASSQVGGPSNTGELFF | TGCGCCAGCAGCCAAGTAGGGGGCCCCTCGAACACCGGGGAGCTGTTTTTT
. | TRBJ1-4 | TRBD1 | TRBV5-4 | CASSASTGGTNEKLFF | TGTGCCAGCAGCGCCTCAACAGGGGGGACTAATGAAAAACTGTTTTTT
. | TRBJ1-1 | . | TRBV3-1/TRBV3-2 | CASSQGGGGLSYTEAFF | TGTGCCAGCAGCCAAGGTGGTGGGGGCCTTTCGTACACTGAAGCTTTCTTT
. | TRBJ1-4 | TRBD1 | TRBV2 | CASLGDRISEKLFF | TGTGCCAGCCTCGGGGACAGGATTTCCGAAAAACTGTTTTTT
few | TRBJ2-7 | . | TRBV2 | CASSEAEAKYEQYF | TGTGCCAGCAGTGAAGCCGAGGCTAAATACGAGCAGTACTTC
. | TRBJ1-2 | TRBD1 | TRBV6-1 | CASSESGGQRTF | TGTGCCAGCAGTGAGTCAGGGGGCCAGCGCACCTTC
once | TRBJ1-5 | . | TRBV19 | CASSGLAGNQPQHF | TGTGCCAGTAGTGGCCTGGCAGGCAATCAGCCCCAGCATTTT
few | TRBJ1-2 | . | TRBV7-8 | CATGQKGPGYTF | TGTGCCACCGGACAGAAGGGACCTGGCTACACCTTC
. | TRBJ2-1 | TRBD2 | TRBV29-1 | CSVRGESYNEQFF | TGCAGCGTTCGGGGGGAGAGCTACAATGAGCAGTTCTTC
. | TRBJ2-4 | . | TRBV19 | CASSIGLLAKNIQYF | TGTGCCAGTAGTATCGGGTTACTAGCCAAAAACATTCAGTACTTC
. | TRBJ1-2 | . | TRBV19 | CASSIDGTGRYGYTF | TGTGCCAGTAGTATAGATGGAACAGGGCGCTATGGCTACACCTTC
. | TRBJ2-7 | TRBD2 | TRBV7-9 | CASSSSGRNYEQYF | TGTGCCAGCAGCAGTAGCGGGAGAAACTACGAGCAGTACTTC
. | TRBJ1-4 | TRBD1 | TRBV28 | CATQGSGQGLLEKLFF | TGTGCCACGCAGGGGAGTGGACAGGGCCTACTTGAAAAACTGTTTTTT
once | TRBJ1-2 | TRBD1 | TRBV5-4 | CASSPRDRVHYGYTF | TGTGCCAGCAGCCCCCGGGACAGGGTTCACTATGGCTACACCTTC
. | TRBJ2-5 | . | TRBV2 | CASSLRTVFQETQYF | TGTGCCAGCAGTCTACGGACAGTCTTCCAAGAGACCCAGTACTTC
. | TRBJ1-5 | . | TRBV5-5 | CASSLYNRENQPQHF | TGTGCCAGCAGCTTGTATAACAGGGAGAATCAGCCCCAGCATTTT
. | TRBJ2-7 | . | TRBV30 | CAWHQGVGSYEQYF | TGTGCCTGGCACCAGGGCGTCGGGAGCTACGAGCAGTACTTC
. | TRBJ1-2 | TRBD1 | TRBV6-5 | CASSLQGESYGYTF | TGTGCCAGCAGCTTACAGGGGGAAAGCTATGGCTACACCTTC
. | TRBJ2-5 | TRBD1 | TRBV28 | CASSFRGQPQETQYF | TGTGCCAGCAGCTTTCGGGGACAGCCTCAAGAGACCCAGTACTTC
once | TRBJ1-4 | TRBD1 | TRBV29-1 | CSAGDRTQKLFF | TGCAGCGCCGGGGACAGGACACAAAAACTGTTTTTT
few | TRBJ2-7 | . | TRBV19 | CASSIDRGYEQYF | TGTGCCAGTAGTATAGACCGGGGCTACGAGCAGTACTTC
. | TRBJ1-6 | TRBD1 | TRBV27 | CASSLVGTGLSSPLHF | TGTGCCAGCAGTTTAGTTGGGACAGGGCTAAGCTCACCCCTCCACTTT
. | TRBJ1-1 | . | TRBV18 | CASSYGDGTRDTEAFF | TGTGCCAGCTCCTACGGGGACGGGACTAGGGACACTGAAGCTTTCTTT
. | TRBJ1-2 | TRBD1 | TRBV19 | CASSILPGQRPIDYGYTF | TGTGCCAGTAGTATTCTCCCGGGACAGCGCCCTATCGACTATGGCTACACCTTC
. | TRBJ1-2 | . | TRBV25-1 | CASSRGGVNYGYTF | TGTGCCAGCAGTAGGGGAGGGGTGAACTATGGCTACACCTTC
. | TRBJ2-3 | TRBD2 | TRBV9 | CASSGGLAGTDTQYF | TGTGCCAGCAGCGGAGGACTAGCGGGCACAGATACGCAGTATTTT
. | TRBJ1-2 | TRBD1 | TRBV18 | CASSPPGQSSYGYTF | TGTGCCAGCTCACCTCCGGGACAGAGTAGCTATGGCTACACCTTC
. | TRBJ1-4 | . | TRBV7-6 | CASSLDTGRDEKLFF | TGTGCCAGCAGCTTAGATACAGGGAGGGATGAAAAACTGTTTTTT
. | TRBJ2-7 | TRBD2 | TRBV2 | CASSLGLAGVHEQYF | TGTGCCAGCAGCCTTGGACTAGCGGGGGTCCACGAGCAGTACTTC
. | TRBJ1-4 | . | TRBV5-1 | CASSLAGTPGEKLFF | TGCGCCAGCAGCTTGGCCGGGACTCCGGGCGAAAAACTGTTTTTT
. | TRBJ2-1 | TRBD2 | TRBV28 | CASSFSGSAYNEQFF | TGTGCCAGCAGTTTCAGCGGGAGTGCCTACAATGAGCAGTTCTTC
. | TRBJ2-3 | TRBD2 | TRBV3-1/TRBV3-2 | CASEGGLGVMDTQYF | TGTGCCAGCGAGGGGGGACTAGGGGTTATGGATACGCAGTATTTT
. | TRBJ1-3 | . | TRBV6-6 | CATTGGSGNTIYF | TGTGCCACCACGGGGGGCTCTGGAAACACCATATATTTT
. | TRBJ2-6 | . | TRBV18 | CASSRTPRRGNGANVLTF | TGTGCCAGCTCGCGGACTCCCAGAAGGGGGAACGGGGCCAACGTCCTGACTTTC
. | TRBJ1-1 | . | TRBV18 | CASSLGSEANTEAFF | TGTGCCAGCTCACTAGGGAGTGAGGCGAACACTGAAGCTTTCTTT
. | TRBJ1-5 | TRBD1 | TRBV7-2 | CASSWGGQGLNQPQHF | TGTGCCAGCAGCTGGGGGGGACAGGGACTTAATCAGCCCCAGCATTTT
. | TRBJ2-3 | . | TRBV13 | CASSLRPQGADTQYF | TGTGCCAGCAGCTTACGTCCACAGGGCGCAGATACGCAGTATTTT
. | TRBJ2-1 | TRBD2 | TRBV10-1 | CASSDSSGGGNEQFF | TGCGCCAGCAGTGATAGTAGCGGGGGGGGCAATGAGCAGTTCTTC
. | TRBJ2-1 | TRBD2 | TRBV7-9 | CASSGLAGVRRYNEQFF | TGTGCCAGCAGCGGGCTAGCGGGAGTTCGTAGGTACAATGAGCAGTTCTTC
. | TRBJ1-2 | . | TRBV5-4 | CASYRSGTYGYTF | TGTGCCAGCTACCGAAGCGGTACCTATGGCTACACCTTC
. | TRBJ2-5 | TRBD2 | TRBV6-1 | CASSAIRGRAGETQYF | TGTGCCAGCAGTGCCATACGAGGGAGGGCCGGGGAGACCCAGTACTTC
. | TRBJ1-6 | TRBD1 | TRBV28 | CASSVGQGYNSPLHF | TGTGCCAGCAGTGTGGGACAGGGGTATAATTCACCCCTCCACTTT
. | TRBJ1-4 | TRBD1 | TRBV3-1/TRBV3-2 | CASSQTGGSEKLFF | TGTGCCAGCAGCCAGACAGGGGGGAGTGAAAAACTGTTTTTT